The 22 T cell receptor beta chains below were found in one sample sequenced in a study of cytomegalovirus exposure and HLA in healthy donors. PCR amplification relied on 60 Vbeta primers (plus 13 Jbeta primers). Sequencing was performed with immunoSEQ multiplex PCR; in TCRdb, only in-frame clones are kept and a portion is missing. The sample lists 150,000 to 200,000 clones, 55% to 70% seen once, with less than 3.5% in the top ten. The sample taken for sequencing was PBMCs. The receptors shown here come from a middle-aged woman in good health and CMV-seropositive.

This clone was seen a few times. V gene TRBV11-2 combines with J gene TRBJ2-7; D perhaps matches TRBD2 (5 bases). Deletions cut 0 bases from V and 2 bases from J, with 11 bases between. The CDR3 runs 15 residues. Germline V gene lookup returns CDR1 SGHAT and CDR2 FQNNGV. The DNA for the CDR3 is TGTGCCAGCAGCTTAGACGCGGGTGAGACCTACGAGCAGTACTTC. Translated: CASSLDAGETYEQYF.

The sample holds a few counts of this clone. The genes are TRBV18 and TRBJ1-2; no firm D call. This CDR3 has 14 residues. Germline V lookup: CDR1 KGHSH, CDR2 LQKENI. The germline V and J ends were trimmed by 2 bases and 7 bases, with 14 bases remaining between them. The CDR3 spells CASSPGQPVGGYTF. CDR3 bases: TGTGCCAGCTCACCAGGGCAGCCGGTTGGTGGCTACACCTTC.

The V gene is TRBV28, the J gene TRBJ1-2, with a weak D call TRBD1 (6 bases). Trimming stripped 4 bases from V and 5 bases from J, with 14 bases between. Germline lookup yields CDR1 MDHEN and CDR2 SYDVKM. CDR3 length: 14 residues. This CDR3 is CASSSQGIFYGYTF. The CDR3 DNA follows: TGTGCCAGCAGTTCCCAGGGGATATTTTATGGCTACACCTTC.

This clone appeared a single time. The chain carries TRBV12-1 and TRBJ1-5; the table assigns TRBD1, which was not confirmed against the DNA. TRBV12-1 is marked as a pseudogene. The CDR3 totals 18 residues. The CDR3 sequence is CASSAVTGSYYSNQPQHF. The CDR3 nucleotides read TGTGCCAGCAGCGCAGTGACAGGCTCCTACTATAGCAATCAGCCCCAGCATTTT.

This chain connects TRBV4-2 to TRBJ1-5, with 9 bases identical to TRBD1. This CDR3 has 15 amino acids. Looked up from germline, CDR1 is LGHNA and CDR2 is YNFKEQ. J was trimmed by 6 bases and V by 2 bases; bases with no gene match: 5. CDR3 sequence (DNA): TGTGCCAGCAGCCAAACCGGGACAGGGACTCAGCCCCAGCATTTT. Amino acids: CASSQTGTGTQPQHF.

Of note for this clone: The sample has other DNA sequences that encode this CDR3 too. The chain is built from TRBV28 and TRBJ1-4; 7 bases align to TRBD1. Germline assignment: CDR1 MDHEN and CDR2 SYDVKM. This CDR3 is 14 amino acids long. Trimming took 3 bases from V and 7 from J; bases not matched to a gene: 5. The CDR3: CASSFQGEAEKLFF. The CDR3 coding sequence is TGTGCCAGCAGTTTCCAGGGGGAGGCTGAAAAACTGTTTTTT.

The V gene is TRBV19, the J gene TRBJ1-2, with 10 bases matching TRBD1. This CDR3 has 16 amino acids. Trimming took 3 bases from V and 2 from J; bases not matched to a gene: 6. From germline, CDR1 is LNHDA and CDR2 SQIVND (reference sequence). Here the CDR3 reads CASSILMGQGNYGYTF. The CDR3 DNA is TGTGCCAGTAGTATCTTAATGGGACAGGGGAACTATGGCTACACCTTC.

The chain carries TRBV29-1 and TRBJ2-7, with 14 bases matching TRBD2. V lost 5 bases to trimming and J lost 2 bases; unmatched junction nucleotides: 11. The germline CDR1 and CDR2 sequences are SQVTM and ANQGSEA. CDR3 length: 17 amino acids. CDR3 sequence reads: CSVHGTSGRGGAYEQYF. The DNA for the CDR3 is TGCAGCGTTCATGGGACTAGCGGGAGAGGAGGAGCCTACGAGCAGTACTTC.

This chain links TRBV27 with TRBJ2-7; 10 nucleotides line up with TRBD2. Germline V gene lookup returns CDR1 MNHEY and CDR2 SMNVEV (reference sequence). Losses at the gene ends were 8 bases for V and 3 bases for J; bases not matched to a gene: 7. The CDR3 covers 14 residues. The CDR3 reads CASGLAGVNYEQYF. The CDR3 region has the DNA TGTGCCAGCGGGCTAGCGGGAGTAAACTACGAGCAGTACTTC.

This clone was observed a single time. V usage is TRBV19 and J usage is TRBJ1-2; TRBD1 might be the D (6 bases). Germline CDR1 LNHDA, CDR2 SQIVND (reference sequence). Trimming removed 0 bases from V and 6 bases from J, with 11 bases in between. This CDR3 spans 14 amino acids. The CDR3 nucleotides read TGTGCCAGTAGTATAGACCCCTACAGGGATGGCTACACCTTC. Residues: CASSIDPYRDGYTF.

This chain joins TRBV9 and TRBJ2-3, with 10 bases fitting TRBD2. The CDR3 consists of 14 residues. V lost 4 bases and J lost 3; bases outside the gene matches: 2. Germline V gives CDR1 SGDLS, CDR2 YYNGEE. CDR3 loop: CASSPGLATDTQYF. CDR3 DNA: TGTGCCAGCAGCCCGGGACTAGCGACAGATACGCAGTATTTT. The full variable domain, completed using reference TRBV9 and TRBJ2-3, is DSGVTQTPKHLITATGQRVTLRCSPRSGDLSVYWYQQSLDQGLQFLIQYYNGEERAKGNILERFSAQQFPDLHSELNLSSLELGDSALYFCASSPGLATDTQYFGPGTRLTVL.

This clone has only one observation. The rearrangement joins TRBV28 to TRBJ2-5; 7 nucleotides align to TRBD1. The CDR3 sequence is 15 residues long. Germline V gene sequence: CDR1 MDHEN, CDR2 SYDVKM. V gave up 5 bases and J gave up 2 bases; unmatched junction bases: 8. CDR3: CASSVAGTDQETQYF. Written as DNA, the CDR3 is TGTGCCAGCAGTGTCGCCGGGACAGATCAAGAGACCCAGTACTTC.

This clone was seen more than once but under ten times. The chain is built from TRBV11-2 and TRBJ1-4; the match to TRBD1 covers 11 bases. The CDR3 runs 14 residues. Germline loops: CDR1 SGHAT, CDR2 FQNNGV. J gave up 7 bases and V 4 bases, and 2 bases lay outside the gene matches. The CDR3: CASSWDRGSEKLFF. CDR3 nucleotides: TGTGCCAGCAGCTGGGACAGGGGGTCTGAAAAACTGTTTTTT.

The gene calls are TRBV10-3 and TRBJ1-2; 7 nucleotides match TRBD1. Germline V gives CDR1 ENHRY, CDR2 SYGVKD. The CDR3 spans 14 residues. After removal of 2 bases from V and 7 bases from J, the junction contained 7 bases not matched to a gene. The CDR3 DNA is TGTGCCATCAGTGAGGAGACAGGGTTTCGTGGCTACACCTTC. Translation: CAISEETGFRGYTF.

The chain links TRBV14 to TRBJ2-3; TRBD2 matches 9 bases. V dropped 5 bases and J dropped 5; count of bases not matched to a gene: 14. This CDR3 is 17 amino acids long. Germline CDR1 reads SGHDN; CDR2 reads FVKESK. The CDR3 region is CASSEGAARGGRDTQYF. The CDR3 DNA follows: TGTGCCAGCAGCGAAGGGGCGGCGCGGGGGGGCCGAGATACGCAGTATTTT.

V usage is TRBV11-2 and J usage is TRBJ2-1; TRBD1 is a possible D gene (6 bases). This CDR3 is 18 amino acids long. V lost 7 bases and J 0 bases, leaving 22 bases between the germline ends. Germline CDR1 reads SGHAT; CDR2 reads FQNNGV. CDR3 sequence (DNA): TGTGCCAGCATCCACACCTTCCGGGACATCCGCTCCTACAATGAGCAGTTCTTC. Translating it yields CASIHTFRDIRSYNEQFF. Looking up the rest from reference TRBV11-2 and TRBJ2-1 gives the full variable domain: EAGVAQSPRYKIIEKRQSVAFWCNPISGHATLYWYQQILGQGPKLLIQFQNNGVVDDSQLPKDRFSAERLKGVDSTLKIQPAKLEDSAVYLCASIHTFRDIRSYNEQFFGPGTRLTVL.

A single count supports this clone. The V gene is TRBV5-8, the J gene TRBJ1-1; D not resolved. Germline loops: CDR1 SGHTS, CDR2 YDEGEE. The CDR3 is made up of 14 amino acids. V lost 0 bases to trimming and J lost 11 bases, with 17 bases between them. Here the CDR3 DNA reads TGTGCCAGCAGCTTGGGTGAGGCATTTGCGATCGCTTTCTTT. This sequence encodes CASSLGEAFAIAFF.

This clone was picked up one time. V usage is TRBV7-9 and J usage is TRBJ1-5, with D possibly being TRBD1 (5 bases). The CDR3 loop spans 13 amino acids. Trimming left V 6 bases short and J 7 bases short, with 13 bases between. Germline-derived CDR1 and CDR2 are SEHNR and FQNEAQ (reference sequence). As DNA, the CDR3 is TGTGCCAGCAGTTGGGGGAGGGACCAGCCCCAGCATTTT. Encoded protein: CASSWGRDQPQHF.

About this clone: The same CDR3 also results from other DNA sequences found in this sample. The chain links TRBV7-2 to TRBJ1-1; D uncertain. V was pared by 1 base and J by 7 bases, with 13 bases between. Looked up from germline, CDR1 is SGHTA and CDR2 is FQGNSA. The length of the CDR3 is 14 residues. The CDR3 DNA reads as TGTGCCAGCAGCTTAGAACTGGGCTTCAGTGAAGCTTTCTTT. It translates to CASSLELGFSEAFF.

This chain links TRBV6-6 with TRBJ2-1; a possible D gene is TRBD2 (7 bases). This CDR3 has 12 residues. Germline V gene lookup returns CDR1 MNHNY and CDR2 SVGAGI (reference sequence). V shed 8 bases and J shed 8 bases, with 13 bases lying between them. The CDR3 loop is CASGPGGYEQFF. CDR3 DNA: TGTGCCAGCGGTCCGGGGGGCTATGAGCAGTTCTTC.

The chain is built from TRBV7-2 and TRBJ2-3; TRBD1 matches at 8 bases. This CDR3 has 16 amino acids. CDR1 and CDR2 (germline): SGHTA, FQGNSA. V trimming: 5 bases; J trimming: 2 bases; junction bases outside the gene matches: 9. This CDR3 reads CASSKEGTGNTDTQYF. DNA of the CDR3: TGTGCCAGCAGCAAAGAAGGGACAGGAAACACAGATACGCAGTATTTT.

This clone was observed once. The rearrangement joins TRBV5-1 to TRBJ1-1; unclear D gene. Per germline, CDR1 SGHRS and CDR2 YFSETQ. V lost 3 bases and J lost 0, with 6 bases in between. The CDR3 contains 13 residues. CDR3 DNA sequence: TGCGCCAGCAGCTCGCACATGAACACTGAAGCTTTCTTT. Translation: CASSSHMNTEAFF.